Shown below are 32 T cell receptor beta chains from a single sample sequenced in a study of post-analysis software for immune sequencing data (dated by TCRdb to the mid-2010s). The full study reports these points: Significantly higher frequencies in patients than in controls were found for five or six TRBV segments, including TRBV5-6, TRBV5-1 and TRBV20-1.

Library construction relied on PCR. Reads for this sample came from an Illumina HiSeq 2500. Unique molecular identifiers were incorporated into TCR beta cDNA libraries to reduce PCR and sequencing biases. The public sequencing data were trimmed at Q25 with fastp and processed into clonotypes with MiXCR by TCRdb, which kept only in-frame beta chains. Merged by CDR3 protein, the rows form single entries marked with the most common genes and DNA. Within this sample are about 460,000 distinct CDR3 sequences, with around 40% of them counted one time only. The leading ten clones occupy around 10% of the sample. Their antigens are not known. The sequenced sample consisted of blood. Source of these receptors: a girl under 18 with multiple sclerosis.

V gene TRBV29-1 combines with J gene TRBJ1-1; D uncertain. Germline CDR1 and CDR2: SQVTM and ANQGSEA. With 4 bases removed from V and 4 bases from J, the gap between germline ends came to 10 bases. The CDR3 has 12 residues. The CDR3 region is CSVAVPATEAFF. The CDR3 coding sequence is TGCAGCGTTGCCGTTCCAGCCACTGAAGCTTTCTTT.

The genes are TRBV28 and TRBJ2-4; a possible D gene is TRBD1 (5 bases). Germline loops: CDR1 MDHEN, CDR2 SYDVKM. The CDR3 contains 16 residues. Trimming removed 6 bases at V and 1 base at J, with 16 bases between. Written as DNA, the CDR3 is TGTGCCAGCAGAACCCAGGGCCTCAGGGCCAAAAACATTCAGTACTTC. As protein: CASRTQGLRAKNIQYF.

The chain employs TRBV7-9 and TRBJ2-7; D possibly corresponds to TRBD1 (5 bases). Germline loops: CDR1 SEHNR, CDR2 FQNEAQ (reference sequence). The V end lost 0 bases, the J end lost 3 bases, and 15 bases lay between the germline ends. This CDR3 comprises 16 residues. CDR3 in amino acids: CASSLALGLQRYEQYF. CDR3 DNA sequence: TGTGCCAGCAGCTTAGCGCTGGGGCTTCAACGCTACGAGCAGTACTTC.

The chain has TRBV12-3 or TRBV12-4 and TRBJ2-7; maybe TRBD1 (5 bases). Trimming cost V 6 bases and J 5 bases, with 14 bases left between them. CDR3 length equals 13 residues. CDR3 loop: CASRLRTFDEQYF. CDR3 nucleotides: TGTGCCAGCAGGCTAAGGACATTCGACGAGCAGTACTTC.

The table lists this clonotype with a count of one. V gene TRBV5-6 combines with J gene TRBJ2-5; TRBD2 might be the D (6 bases). Germline CDR1 is SGHDT and CDR2 is YYEEEE. The CDR3 totals 13 residues. Trimming cost V 7 bases and J 2 bases, with 12 bases left between them. CDR3 coding DNA: TGTGCCAGCTATACTAGCCCACAAGAGACCCAGTACTTC. Protein product: CASYTSPQETQYF.

The gene calls are TRBV27 and TRBJ2-3, with 8 bases fitting TRBD1. This CDR3 spans 18 amino acids. Germline V lookup: CDR1 MNHEY, CDR2 SMNVEV (reference sequence). V gave up 5 bases and J gave up 0 bases; unmatched junction bases: 13. For the CDR3, the DNA is TGTGCCAGCAGTATAGGCAGGGGGCGAAAACGTAGCACAGATACGCAGTATTTT. This codes for CASSIGRGRKRSTDTQYF.

The chain is built from TRBV28 and TRBJ1-5; D might be TRBD1 (5 bases). Germline-derived CDR1 and CDR2 are MDHEN and SYDVKM. V dropped 7 bases and J dropped 7 bases, with 17 bases sitting between them. This CDR3 has 14 amino acids. In DNA, the CDR3 is TGTGCCAGCAAAAGCAGGGTAGATGGGCAGCCCCAGCATTTT. Translating it yields CASKSRVDGQPQHF.

The rearrangement links TRBV12-3 or TRBV12-4 to TRBJ2-1, with 7 nucleotides matching TRBD2. This CDR3 has 14 amino acids. J gave up 10 bases and V 7 bases, and 13 bases lay outside the gene matches. CDR3 DNA sequence: TGTGCCAGCACCAGACTAGCAGAAAAACAGGAGCAGTTCTTC. Its translation is CASTRLAEKQEQFF.

In DNA, the CDR3 is TGTGCCAGCAGTTTTGGAGCGGTAACCTACGAGCAGTACTTC. Its protein is CASSFGAVTYEQYF. The J gene is TRBJ2-7, the V gene TRBV27; perhaps TRBD2 as D (5 bases). CDR3 length: 14 amino acids. Trimming removed 3 bases from V and 2 bases from J, with 11 bases in between. Germline V lookup: CDR1 MNHEY, CDR2 SMNVEV (reference sequence).

V usage is TRBV12-3 or TRBV12-4 and J usage is TRBJ1-2, with D perhaps TRBD1 (5 bases). Trimming stripped 6 bases from V and 8 bases from J, with 16 bases between. The CDR3 loop spans 13 amino acids. The CDR3 sequence: CASSPGAGTGYTF. The DNA for the CDR3 is TGTGCCAGCAGCCCTGGGGCGGGAACGGGCTACACCTTC.

This chain links TRBV12-3 or TRBV12-4 with TRBJ2-7; tentative D call: TRBD1 (6 bases). With 6 bases removed from V and 4 bases from J, the gap between germline ends came to 13 bases. The CDR3 covers 13 residues. This CDR3 reads CASSWTRGYEQYF. CDR3 coding DNA: TGTGCCAGCAGCTGGACAAGGGGGTACGAGCAGTACTTC.

CDR3 protein: CASSLVGTPSYEQYF. CDR3 bases: TGTGCCAGCAGCTTAGTGGGGACGCCTTCCTACGAGCAGTACTTC. The chain combines TRBV11-1 with TRBJ2-7; the D gene could be TRBD1 or TRBD2 (5 bases each). The V end lost 1 base, the J end lost 1 base, and 11 bases lay between the germline ends. Germline CDR1 and CDR2: SGHAT and FQDESV (reference sequence). The CDR3 has 15 amino acids.

This rearrangement joins TRBV27 to TRBJ2-3; 9 nucleotides line up with TRBD2. The germline CDR1 and CDR2 sequences are MNHEY and SMNVEV (reference sequence). V dropped 7 bases and J dropped 4; count of bases not matched to a gene: 9. This CDR3 has 15 amino acids. Here the CDR3 DNA reads TGTGCCAGCACAATAAGCGGGAGGTGGGCAGATACGCAGTATTTT. Its protein is CASTISGRWADTQYF.

This clonotype was detected only a few times. The rearrangement joins TRBV20-1 to TRBJ1-1; D is possibly TRBD1 (6 bases). The germline gives CDR1 DFQATT, CDR2 SNEGSKA (reference sequence). Trimming left V 3 bases short and J 3 bases short, with 8 bases between. This CDR3 spans 12 amino acids. The CDR3 region is CSASRGYTEAFF. The CDR3 DNA reads as TGCAGTGCTAGTAGGGGGTACACTGAAGCTTTCTTT.

The chain links TRBV7-2 to TRBJ2-5; 10 bases are shared with TRBD2. The CDR3 covers 15 residues. Germline CDR1 is SGHTA and CDR2 is FQGNSA. The J segment lost 5 bases and the V segment lost 3 bases, leaving 6 bases of the junction unmatched. CDR3 region: CASSFTSGASETQYF. The CDR3 bases are TGTGCCAGCAGCTTTACTAGCGGGGCATCGGAGACCCAGTACTTC.

This chain connects TRBV12-5 to TRBJ1-5, with D unresolved. Per the germline V gene, CDR1 is LGHNT and CDR2 is FRNRAP. The CDR3 runs 13 residues. V shed 5 bases and J shed 4 bases, with 9 bases lying between them. This CDR3 reads CASGSEGNQPQHF. The DNA of the CDR3 is TGTGCTAGTGGTAGTGAAGGAAATCAGCCCCAGCATTTT.

This sequence joins TRBV3-1 and TRBJ1-4; D remains ambiguous. V lost 1 base and J 2 bases, leaving 5 bases between the germline ends. The CDR3 totals 14 residues. CDR1 LGHDT and CDR2 YNNKEL come from the germline V gene (reference sequence). The CDR3 nucleotides read TGTGCCAGCAGCCAAGGGGTTACTAATGAAAAACTGTTTTTT. It codes for CASSQGVTNEKLFF.

V gene TRBV6-2 or TRBV6-3 combines with J gene TRBJ2-7; D gene ambiguous. The CDR3 totals 12 residues. Germline assignment: CDR1 MNHEY and CDR2 SVGEGT. Trimming left V 7 bases short and J 2 bases short, with 9 bases between. The CDR3 sequence is CASNASPYEQYF. The CDR3, as DNA: TGTGCCAGCAACGCCAGCCCCTACGAGCAGTACTTC.

The chain uses TRBV14 and TRBJ2-7; a weak D match, TRBD1 (6 bases). Germline CDR1 and CDR2: SGHDN and FVKESK. V lost 5 bases to trimming and J lost 7 bases, with 9 bases between them. There are 11 residues in the CDR3. The CDR3 region has the DNA TGTGCCAGCAGCTATACAGGGGAGCAGTACTTC. Amino acids: CASSYTGEQYF.

The V call is TRBV4-1, the J call TRBJ2-5, with TRBD1 matching 8 bases. With the DNA end fitting TRBJ2-7 better, the J assignment may be wrong. Germline CDR1 is MGHRA and CDR2 is YSYEKL. CDR3 length: 16 residues. The CDR3 spells CASSQASGGYYYEQYF. The CDR3 nucleotides are TGCGCCAGCAGCCAAGCATCAGGGGGCTACTACTACGAGCAGTACTTC.

This clonotype has just a few counts. This chain links TRBV6-2 or TRBV6-3 with TRBJ2-7; TRBD2 agrees at 10 bases. The ends lost 8 bases at V and 3 bases at J; junction bases unmatched: 4. The CDR3 spans 13 residues. Germline V gives CDR1 MNHEY, CDR2 SVGEGT. CDR3 loop: CASQRLAGYEQYF. The CDR3 DNA reads TGTGCCAGCCAGCGACTAGCGGGCTACGAGCAGTACTTC.

This sequence joins TRBV20-1 and TRBJ1-1; possible D gene TRBD1, 6 bases. The CDR3 totals 15 residues. The V end lost 4 bases, the J end lost 1 base, and 16 bases lay between the germline ends. Germline CDR1 DFQATT, CDR2 SNEGSKA (reference sequence). In nucleotides, the CDR3 is TGCAGTGCTACTATAGGGGGAGCCCAGAACACTGAAGCTTTCTTT. Translating gives CSATIGGAQNTEAFF.

The rearrangement joins TRBV13 to TRBJ1-1, with a tentative D call TRBD1 (5 bases). Germline V gene sequence: CDR1 PRHDT, CDR2 FYEKMQ (reference sequence). CDR3 length: 17 residues. V shed 5 bases and J shed 4 bases, with 23 bases lying between them. The CDR3 loop reads CASSLQRKGFQGTEAFF. CDR3 in DNA: TGTGCCAGCAGCCTCCAGAGAAAGGGCTTTCAGGGCACTGAAGCTTTCTTT.

This clonotype was detected only a few times. The chain joins TRBV7-9 to TRBJ2-1, with 8 bases aligning to TRBD1. The germline V gene encodes CDR1 SEHNR and CDR2 FQNEAQ (reference sequence). This CDR3 has 16 residues. Unmatched junction bases numbered 12, after V lost 5 bases and J lost 6 bases. The DNA of the CDR3 is TGTGCCAGCAGCAACCCCAGGGGGCTCAACTTCAATGAGCAGTTCTTC. Amino acids: CASSNPRGLNFNEQFF.

This clonotype has a single count. V is TRBV2 and J is TRBJ2-6; the D is unclear. Trimming removed 3 bases from V and 0 bases from J, with 9 bases in between. Germline V gives CDR1 SNHLY, CDR2 FYNNEI. This CDR3 is built from 16 residues. The CDR3 DNA sequence: TGTGCCAGCAGTGAGTTTTTGTACTCTGGGGCCAACGTCCTGACTTTC. It encodes CASSEFLYSGANVLTF.

The V call is TRBV7-2, the J call TRBJ2-4; D is perhaps TRBD1 or TRBD2 (6 bases each). The assigned J gene may be wrong: the sequence end matches TRBJ2-5 better. This CDR3 comprises 15 residues. CDR1 and CDR2 (germline): SGHTA, FQGNSA. In DNA, the CDR3 is TGTGCCAGCAGCCCACGACTAGGGGGGTCGGAGACCCAGTACTTC. Encoded protein: CASSPRLGGSETQYF.

This chain links TRBV29-1 with TRBJ2-2; no definite D call. V was cut by 3 bases and J by 1 base, with 3 bases left in between. The germline V gene has CDR1 SQVTM and CDR2 ANQGSEA. This CDR3 contains 12 residues. The CDR3 spells CSVEGNTGELFF. The CDR3 DNA follows: TGCAGCGTTGAGGGGAACACCGGGGAGCTGTTTTTT.

The chain recombines TRBV28 with TRBJ2-1, with 10 bases lining up with TRBD2. The CDR3 contains 15 residues. J was trimmed by 2 bases and V by 6 bases; bases with no gene match: 4. Germline lookup yields CDR1 MDHEN and CDR2 SYDVKM. For the CDR3, the DNA is TGTGCCAGCAGCGGACTAGCGGCCGCCTACAATGAGCAGTTCTTC. Protein product: CASSGLAAAYNEQFF.

The chain is built from TRBV6-5 and TRBJ2-4, with TRBD1 matching over 7 bases. The DNA end is a closer match to TRBJ2-7, so the J assignment may be wrong. Germline CDR1 is MNHEY and CDR2 is SVGAGI. The CDR3 covers 14 residues. CDR3 amino acids: CASSSGGLAYEQYF. The CDR3 DNA follows: TGTGCCAGCAGTTCAGGGGGTTTAGCCTACGAGCAGTACTTC.

The V and J genes are TRBV6-1 and TRBJ2-7; either TRBD1 or TRBD2 may supply D (6 bases each). Near its end, the DNA agrees better with TRBJ2-5, so the J call may be wrong. The CDR3 is made up of 14 amino acids. The germline V gene has CDR1 MNHNS and CDR2 SASEGT. CDR3 in amino acids: CASSESGGRETQYF. The CDR3 DNA follows: TGTGCCAGCAGTGAATCCGGGGGCCGGGAGACCCAGTACTTC.

This CDR3 is CASSLGSGTITGELFF. CDR3 nucleotides: TGCGCCAGCAGCTTGGGCTCCGGGACAATCACCGGGGAGCTGTTTTTT. The V and J genes are TRBV5-1 and TRBJ2-2; TRBD1 might be the D (6 bases). V lost 0 bases and J 4 bases, leaving 13 bases between the germline ends. The CDR3 contains 16 residues. Germline lookup yields CDR1 SGHRS and CDR2 YFSETQ. The whole variable domain, filled in from reference TRBV5-1 and TRBJ2-2, reads KAGVTQTPRYLIKTRGQQVTLSCSPISGHRSVSWYQQTPGQGLQFLFEYFSETQRNKGNFPGRFSGRQFSNSRSEMNVSTLELGDSALYLCASSLGSGTITGELFFGEGSRLTVL.

The chain recombines TRBV4-3 with TRBJ1-6; no clear D gene. V dropped 0 bases and J dropped 7 bases, with 4 bases sitting between them. Germline-derived CDR1 and CDR2 are LGHNA and YSLEER. There are 13 residues in the CDR3. DNA of the CDR3: TGCGCCAGCAGCCAAGAATCCAATTCACCCCTCCACTTT. Protein product: CASSQESNSPLHF.